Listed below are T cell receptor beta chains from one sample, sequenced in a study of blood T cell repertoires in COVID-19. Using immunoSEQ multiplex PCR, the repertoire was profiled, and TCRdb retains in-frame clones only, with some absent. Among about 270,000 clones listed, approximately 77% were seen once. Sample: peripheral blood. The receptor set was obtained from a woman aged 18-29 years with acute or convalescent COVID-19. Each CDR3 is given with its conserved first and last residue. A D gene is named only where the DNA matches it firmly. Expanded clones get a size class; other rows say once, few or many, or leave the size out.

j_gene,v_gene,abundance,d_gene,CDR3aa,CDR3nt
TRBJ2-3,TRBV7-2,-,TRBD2,CASSTRTSGRLATQYF,TGTGCCAGCAGCACACGGACTAGCGGGAGGCTTGCTACGCAGTATTTT
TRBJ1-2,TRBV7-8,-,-,CASSLPGTTYGYTF,TGTGCCAGCAGCTTACCCGGGACTACCTATGGCTACACCTTC
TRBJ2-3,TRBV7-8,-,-,CASSLRGKGADTQYF,TGTGCCAGCAGCTTACGCGGGAAGGGTGCAGATACGCAGTATTTT
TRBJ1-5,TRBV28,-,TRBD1,CASSQGQVHQPQHF,TGTGCCAGCAGCCAAGGACAGGTCCATCAGCCCCAGCATTTT
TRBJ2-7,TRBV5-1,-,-,CASSLAMGSPYEQYF,TGCGCCAGCAGCTTGGCCATGGGCAGTCCCTACGAGCAGTACTTC
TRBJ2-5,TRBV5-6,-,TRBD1,CASSPWSPGTGRQETQYF,TGTGCCAGCAGCCCATGGAGCCCCGGGACAGGGAGGCAAGAGACCCAGTACTTC
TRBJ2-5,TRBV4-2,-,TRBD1,CASSLPGTEEETQYF,TGTGCCAGCAGCCTCCCCGGGACAGAAGAAGAGACCCAGTACTTC
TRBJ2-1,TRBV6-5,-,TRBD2,CASTKGLDPYNEQFF,TGTGCCAGCACCAAGGGACTAGATCCCTACAATGAGCAGTTCTTC
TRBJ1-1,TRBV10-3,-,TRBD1,CAISGDRVARAEAFF,TGTGCCATCAGTGGAGACAGGGTGGCCAGGGCTGAAGCTTTCTTT
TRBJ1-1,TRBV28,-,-,CASSSSGIWVLNTEAFF,TGTGCCAGCAGCTCCTCCGGGATCTGGGTGCTAAACACTGAAGCTTTCTTT
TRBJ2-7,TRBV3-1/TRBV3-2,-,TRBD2,CASSQVGAGDLRGQYF,TGTGCCAGCAGCCAAGTAGGAGCGGGAGATCTACGAGGGCAGTACTTC
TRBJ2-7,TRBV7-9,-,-,CASTHGSSYEQYF,TGTGCCAGCACCCACGGTTCATCCTACGAGCAGTACTTC
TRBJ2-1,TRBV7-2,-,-,CASSLGVQRAYNEQFF,TGTGCCAGCAGCTTAGGAGTCCAGCGGGCCTACAATGAGCAGTTCTTC
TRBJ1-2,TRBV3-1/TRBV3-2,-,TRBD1,CASSAIGTGFTYGYTF,TGTGCCAGCAGCGCTATTGGGACAGGGTTTACGTATGGCTACACCTTC
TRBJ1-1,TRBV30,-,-,CAWIRGNTEAFF,TGTGCCTGGATCCGGGGGAACACTGAAGCTTTCTTT
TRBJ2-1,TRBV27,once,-,CASSGTGMTSAYNEQFF,TGTGCCAGCTCCGGGACAGGGATGACTAGCGCCTACAATGAGCAGTTCTTC
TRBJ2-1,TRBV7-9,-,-,CASSLDSASAEQFF,TGTGCCAGCAGCTTAGACTCGGCTAGCGCTGAGCAGTTCTTC
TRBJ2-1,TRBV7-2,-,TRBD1,CASSLDGTALSYNEQFF,TGTGCCAGCAGCTTGGATGGGACAGCTCTCTCCTACAATGAGCAGTTCTTC
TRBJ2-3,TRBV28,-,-,CASSQWDVGEGTQYF,TGTGCCAGCAGCCAATGGGATGTGGGAGAAGGCACGCAGTATTTT
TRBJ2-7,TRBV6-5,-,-,CASTPAVPRYEQYF,TGTGCCAGCACCCCAGCGGTACCTCGCTACGAGCAGTACTTC
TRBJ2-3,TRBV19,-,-,CASSWRVWITDTQYF,TGTGCCAGTAGCTGGAGGGTTTGGATCACAGATACGCAGTATTTT
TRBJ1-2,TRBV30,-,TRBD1,CAWIHTGGWDGYTF,TGTGCCTGGATTCACACAGGGGGCTGGGATGGCTACACCTTC
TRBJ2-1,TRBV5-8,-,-,CASSLGFGLALNEQFF,TGTGCCAGCAGCTTGGGATTTGGGCTAGCGTTAAATGAGCAGTTCTTC
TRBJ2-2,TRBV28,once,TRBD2,CASSGNSGTNTGELFF,TGTGCCAGCAGCGGAAATAGCGGGACGAACACCGGGGAGCTGTTTTTT
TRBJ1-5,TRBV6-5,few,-,CASSLRGFNQPQHF,TGTGCCAGCAGCCTTAGGGGCTTCAATCAGCCCCAGCATTTT
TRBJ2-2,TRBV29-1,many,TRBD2,CSVGGGSGYTGELFF,TGCAGCGTTGGAGGCGGGAGTGGATACACCGGGGAGCTGTTTTTT
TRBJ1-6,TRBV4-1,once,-,CASSQDLNGEVGNSPLHF,TGCGCCAGCAGCCAAGATCTCAACGGTGAGGTCGGGAATTCACCCCTCCACTTT
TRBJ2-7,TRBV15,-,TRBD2,CATRSGSQGYEQYF,TGTGCCACCAGAAGCGGGAGTCAGGGCTACGAGCAGTACTTC
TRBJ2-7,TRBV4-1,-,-,CASSQDSGNPYEQYF,TGCGCCAGCAGCCAAGATTCCGGGAACCCCTACGAGCAGTACTTC
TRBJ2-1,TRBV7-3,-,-,CASSLFGNEQFF,TGTGCCAGCAGCTTATTCGGCAATGAGCAGTTCTTC
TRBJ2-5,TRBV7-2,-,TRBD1,CASSLRTGSQETQYF,TGTGCCAGCAGCCTACGGACAGGGTCCCAAGAGACCCAGTACTTC
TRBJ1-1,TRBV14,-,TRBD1,CASSLQQGLNTEAFF,TGTGCCAGCAGCCTGCAACAGGGGTTGAACACTGAAGCTTTCTTT
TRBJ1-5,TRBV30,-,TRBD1,CAWNRQGGQPQHF,TGTGCCTGGAACCGACAGGGTGGCCAGCCCCAGCATTTT
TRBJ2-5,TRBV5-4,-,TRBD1,CASTQGEQETQYF,TGTGCCAGCACCCAGGGGGAACAAGAGACCCAGTACTTC
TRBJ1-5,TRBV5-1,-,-,CANDFGEQGPDNQPQHF,TGCGCCAACGATTTCGGGGAACAGGGACCCGACAATCAGCCCCAGCATTTT
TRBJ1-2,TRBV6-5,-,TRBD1,CASRLSGQGGSGYTF,TGTGCCAGCCGCCTCTCGGGACAGGGAGGGAGTGGCTACACCTTC
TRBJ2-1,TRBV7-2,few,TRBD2,CASSFRVAGGGEQFF,TGTGCCAGCAGCTTTCGGGTAGCGGGGGGCGGTGAGCAGTTCTTC
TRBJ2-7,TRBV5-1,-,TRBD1,CASSFRILGDRSSYEQYF,TGCGCCAGCAGCTTCCGTATCCTAGGGGACAGGTCCTCCTACGAGCAGTACTTC